These 7 T cell receptor beta chains originate from one sample sequenced in a study of blood T cell repertoires in COVID-19. Generated by immunoSEQ multiplex PCR, the TCRdb table keeps only in-frame clones and is missing some. This table holds about 68,000 clones, 90% to 95% found once. Sequencing was carried out using peripheral blood. Every receptor here comes from a middle-aged man with COVID-19, enrolled during active disease.

The rearrangement joins TRBV6-5 to TRBJ1-5; D might be TRBD1 (6 bases). The V end was cut by 8 bases, the J end by 6 bases, with 14 bases between. This CDR3 is built from 13 residues. Germline V gives CDR1 MNHEY, CDR2 SVGAGI. Here the CDR3 DNA reads TGTGCCAGCGTGGGGGGGCTAGGTCAGCCCCAGCATTTT. It encodes CASVGGLGQPQHF.

The chain is built from TRBV6-5 and TRBJ1-6, with D possibly TRBD1 on 6 matching bases. The CDR3 sequence is 16 residues long. Germline V gene sequence: CDR1 MNHEY, CDR2 SVGAGI. Trimming left V 2 bases short and J 4 bases short, with 12 bases between. The CDR3 region has the DNA TGTGCCAGCAGTTACCGGGACACCCCATATAATTCACCCCTCCACTTT. Protein: CASSYRDTPYNSPLHF.

The rearrangement joins TRBV5-1 to TRBJ1-1, with a tentative D call TRBD1 (5 bases). This CDR3 has 14 residues. Trimming took 0 bases from V and 5 from J, leaving 11 bases between them. Germline CDR1 is SGHRS and CDR2 is YFSETQ. The CDR3 DNA reads TGCGCCAGCAGCTTGGGACTAGAGGGGACTGAAGCTTTCTTT. The encoded protein is CASSLGLEGTEAFF.

The chain carries TRBV3-1 (or the pseudogene TRBV3-2) and TRBJ1-1, with D hard to call. CDR1 is LGHDT and CDR2 is YNNKEL in the germline V gene (reference sequence). V lost 1 base and J 11 bases, leaving 14 bases between the germline ends. The CDR3 is 13 amino acids. The CDR3 region is CASSQVPGVGAFF. CDR3 sequence (DNA): TGTGCCAGCAGCCAAGTACCGGGAGTAGGGGCTTTCTTT.

The genes are TRBV29-1 and TRBJ1-1, with D possibly matching TRBD1 (5 bases). Germline V CDR1 and CDR2: SQVTM, ANQGSEA. The CDR3 runs 13 residues. The V end lost 3 bases, the J end lost 8 bases, and 16 bases lay between the germline ends. CDR3 in amino acids: CSVDAGNGLEAFF. DNA for the CDR3: TGCAGCGTTGATGCAGGGAACGGCCTGGAAGCTTTCTTT.

V gene TRBV23-1 combines with J gene TRBJ1-1; perhaps TRBD1 as D (5 bases). TRBV23-1 counts as an open reading frame of uncertain function. Trimming removed 0 bases from V and 0 bases from J, with 17 bases in between. The CDR3 extends over 18 amino acids. The CDR3 bases are TGCGCCAGCAGTCAATCAGCGGGGGAGGTTGGCTTGAACACTGAAGCTTTCTTT. Protein product: CASSQSAGEVGLNTEAFF.

This chain connects TRBV18 to TRBJ2-2, with D hard to call. Germline V gives CDR1 KGHSH, CDR2 LQKENI. The CDR3 is made up of 16 amino acids. The V end was cut by 4 bases, the J end by 0 bases, with 12 bases between. This chain's CDR3 is CASSLASPANTGELFF. The CDR3 coding sequence is TGTGCCAGCTCACTAGCCTCCCCCGCGAACACCGGGGAGCTGTTTTTT.